This T cell receptor beta chain was obtained from a study of blood T cell repertoires in COVID-19. Study context: Whether acute or convalescent, the COVID-19 samples came from the United States, Italy and Spain.

This CDR3 is 13 amino acids long. CDR1 SGHTA and CDR2 FQGNSA come from the germline V gene. V was cut by 3 bases and J by 6 bases, with 12 bases left in between. In the source study's methods: Amplifying reference gene primers gave estimates of nucleated cell counts. The protocol was immunoSEQ multiplex PCR, while the TCRdb copy is restricted to in-frame clones and leaves out a portion. That table supplies the V and J calls and clone size; D and trimming were determined from the DNA. This repertoire shows about 95,000 clones, around 87% found once; its top ten account for about 18%. The origin of this receptor is a human donor in a cohort sampled during active COVID-19. The gene calls are TRBV7-2 and TRBJ2-7; maybe TRBD1 (6 bases). The specimen sequenced was peripheral blood. The CDR3 region is CASSFGQRAEQYF. The CDR3 nucleotides are TGTGCCAGCAGCTTTGGACAGCGTGCCGAGCAGTACTTC.